This is a list of T cell receptor beta chains from one sample in a study of cytomegalovirus exposure and HLA in healthy donors. Profiling relied on immunoSEQ multiplex PCR, and the TCRdb table lists in-frame clones only, not all of them. The profile shows roughly 49,000 clones, 75% to 80% of them singletons. Sequenced sample: PBMCs. All receptors derive from a woman aged 40-49 years in good health and CMV-seropositive. The CDR3 runs from the conserved cysteine through the conserved F or W.

V gene	J gene	CDR3 protein
TRBV27	TRBJ2-7	CASSFFRGSYEQYF
TRBV7-2	TRBJ2-7	CASSPRETLAGPYEQYF
TRBV2	TRBJ1-6	CASSEIGTQNSPLHF
TRBV5-4	TRBJ1-1	CASSFKGGLNTEAFF
TRBV5-1	TRBJ2-7	CASSFPGTSGRSSYEQYF
TRBV10-2	TRBJ1-2	CASSGAGENYGYTF
TRBV7-2	TRBJ2-3	CASSPRDSRNTDTQYF
TRBV2	TRBJ1-4	CASSVSVWRGRGEKLFF
TRBV7-2	TRBJ1-2	CASSLGGSDGYTF
TRBV2	TRBJ1-4	CASRHNEKLFF
TRBV19	TRBJ1-1	CASRGAGTGTEAFF
TRBV19	TRBJ1-1	CASSIGRGSAEAFF
TRBV7-9	TRBJ2-3	CASSQTGVRDTQYF
TRBV15	TRBJ2-5	CATSTPSGSETQYF
TRBV7-3	TRBJ2-1	CASSPQRGGLNEQFF
TRBV6-1	TRBJ2-7	CASSSTGTYEQYF
TRBV6-6	TRBJ2-5	CASSTRTSGVFTQYF
TRBV7-6	TRBJ1-5	CASSPGGSNQPQHF
TRBV10-3	TRBJ1-5	CAISELGTVDQPQHF
TRBV5-6	TRBJ1-2	CASSLWQVDGYTF
TRBV19	TRBJ2-5	CASSPQVTQETQYF
TRBV10-2	TRBJ1-1	CASSEFVGGQRAFF
TRBV29-1	TRBJ1-1	CSVVGTGFEAFF
TRBV4-3	TRBJ2-6	CASSQGAGSGANVLTF
TRBV28	TRBJ2-1	CASSLTGMDNEQFF
TRBV5-1	TRBJ2-5	CASSLQAQETQYF
TRBV9	TRBJ1-1	CASSPRGTNTEAFF
TRBV7-9	TRBJ2-5	CASSSGLAGGLGRQETQYF
TRBV7-3	TRBJ2-5	CASSVPPPETQYF
TRBV6-5	TRBJ1-3	CASSQAAGNTIYF
TRBV4-2	TRBJ2-3	CASSFRDRSADTQYF
TRBV2	TRBJ1-1	CASGDRGREGTEAFF
TRBV15	TRBJ1-5	CATSRIIDRGSQPQHF
TRBV1	TRBJ1-1	CTSSQEDRPMNTEAFF
TRBV6-6	TRBJ2-5	CASSYAGEGGETQYF
TRBV4-3	TRBJ2-3	CASSGELTGADTQYF
TRBV5-4	TRBJ2-7	CASSPARGQSSYEQYF
TRBV25-1	TRBJ1-6	CAPVSGLSYNSPLHF
TRBV20-1	TRBJ2-7	CSASKGSEQYF
TRBV18	TRBJ1-3	CASSPLGATTIYF
TRBV11-2	TRBJ2-1	CASSSGGPGHNEQFF
TRBV6-5	TRBJ2-3	CASTSTGYTDTQYF
TRBV6-6	TRBJ2-5	CASSYGTGVQETQYF
TRBV7-2	TRBJ1-1	CASSFQTEAFF
TRBV4-1	TRBJ2-7	CASSHPGQGECYEQYF
TRBV5-4	TRBJ2-5	CASSAPAPGETQYF
TRBV5-6	TRBJ2-1	CASSKSGLALDEQFF
TRBV4-2	TRBJ2-5	CASSQGSAARETQYF
TRBV30	TRBJ1-1	CAWKAGDRVNRDTEAFF
TRBV7-2	TRBJ2-1	CASSLAYEQFF
TRBV5-1	TRBJ2-3	CASSLLSHGTDTQYF
TRBV7-2	TRBJ2-7	CASSNTRVYEQYF
TRBV29-1	TRBJ1-4	CSVPGVSTEKLFF
TRBV5-1	TRBJ2-7	CASSRDGGSSYEQYF
TRBV5-1	TRBJ1-2	CASSLPGIDGYTF